This is a list of T cell receptor beta chains from one sample in a study of neurological immune-mediated disorders. TCRdb analysed the 5' RACE reads with MiXCR anew, one entry per CDR3 protein. This sample has around 37,000 distinct CDR3 sequences, with approximately 12% found just once. The sequenced sample consisted of PBMCs. Receptor source: a man in his fifties or sixties with HTLV-1-associated myelopathy (HAM/TSP). Each CDR3 is given without its conserved first and last residue.

j_call: TRBJ2-3; v_call: TRBV20-1; cdr3_aa: SARGQQRFSSTDTQY
j_call: TRBJ2-7; v_call: TRBV6-1; cdr3_aa: ASSEVRLAGYEQY
j_call: TRBJ2-7; v_call: TRBV29-1; cdr3_aa: SVEDRAVNEQY
j_call: TRBJ2-3; v_call: TRBV5-1; cdr3_aa: ASSSPGLAGSTDTQY
j_call: TRBJ1-1; v_call: TRBV20-1; cdr3_aa: SARDGSVNTEAF
j_call: TRBJ1-1; v_call: TRBV7-8; cdr3_aa: ASSLVQESRLRPRDTEAF
j_call: TRBJ2-3; v_call: TRBV5-5; cdr3_aa: ASSFYICSARALMDGTGADTQY
j_call: TRBJ2-2; v_call: TRBV5-6; cdr3_aa: ASSLRSGRAYIGELF
j_call: TRBJ2-1; v_call: TRBV5-1; cdr3_aa: ASSTPRGQREQF
j_call: TRBJ2-3; v_call: TRBV2; cdr3_aa: ASKVQSEVRADTQY
j_call: TRBJ2-5; v_call: TRBV6-1; cdr3_aa: ASSALDPPRGTQY
j_call: TRBJ2-7; v_call: TRBV5-1; cdr3_aa: ASSWGGGSYEQY
j_call: TRBJ2-5; v_call: TRBV28; cdr3_aa: ASSNGLAGFETQY
j_call: TRBJ1-1; v_call: TRBV4-1; cdr3_aa: ASSQLFGRQNMNTEAF
j_call: TRBJ2-1; v_call: TRBV28; cdr3_aa: ASSWRLDEQF
j_call: TRBJ2-1; v_call: TRBV24-1; cdr3_aa: ATSETGLLGNEQF
j_call: TRBJ2-1; v_call: TRBV7-9; cdr3_aa: ASSKGPEHNEQF
j_call: TRBJ2-5; v_call: TRBV5-6; cdr3_aa: ASSLLGQEETQY
j_call: TRBJ1-2; v_call: TRBV29-1; cdr3_aa: SERQGSGGYT
j_call: TRBJ2-2; v_call: TRBV5-1; cdr3_aa: ASSRGSANTGELF
j_call: TRBJ1-1; v_call: TRBV20-1; cdr3_aa: SATVPGGRGTEAF
j_call: TRBJ2-5; v_call: TRBV3-1; cdr3_aa: ASGADGAQEIQY
j_call: TRBJ2-2; v_call: TRBV5-1; cdr3_aa: ASSLVQGHNTGVLF
j_call: TRBJ2-1; v_call: TRBV5-6; cdr3_aa: ASSFFGPQGREQF
j_call: TRBJ2-1; v_call: TRBV7-9; cdr3_aa: ASSYDRDGYNEQF
j_call: TRBJ2-1; v_call: TRBV7-9; cdr3_aa: ASSPSGLRNEQF
j_call: TRBJ1-1; v_call: TRBV7-2; cdr3_aa: ASSLLPGGNTEAF
j_call: TRBJ2-5; v_call: TRBV7-2; cdr3_aa: ASSFLSSGRGETQY
j_call: TRBJ2-5; v_call: TRBV5-1; cdr3_aa: ASAGGDQETQY
j_call: TRBJ1-5; v_call: TRBV7-2; cdr3_aa: ASSLFTGTVNQPQH
j_call: TRBJ2-5; v_call: TRBV20-1; cdr3_aa: SACSPADQETQY
j_call: TRBJ1-1; v_call: TRBV20-1; cdr3_aa: SALASRTASTKAF
j_call: TRBJ1-6; v_call: TRBV7-2; cdr3_aa: ASSPGRKEANSPHH
j_call: TRBJ2-7; v_call: TRBV29-1; cdr3_aa: SVEDRGYEQY
j_call: TRBJ2-3; v_call: TRBV20-1; cdr3_aa: SARPLQTTDTQY
j_call: TRBJ2-3; v_call: TRBV15; cdr3_aa: ATSTAPSTDTQY
j_call: TRBJ1-5; v_call: TRBV20-1; cdr3_aa: SATGGYSNQPQH
j_call: TRBJ2-1; v_call: TRBV14; cdr3_aa: ASSQEGLAGIYNEQF
j_call: TRBJ2-2; v_call: TRBV24-1; cdr3_aa: ATSDSGQGDGGELF
j_call: TRBJ1-4; v_call: TRBV29-1; cdr3_aa: SGTTGPNEKLF
j_call: TRBJ2-5; v_call: TRBV20-1; cdr3_aa: SAGGGSGRFETQY
j_call: TRBJ2-3; v_call: TRBV20-1; cdr3_aa: SAPLSIISTDTQY